Here is one T cell receptor (beta chain) with its context. Its antigen is unknown. Sorted-subset replicate PCR reactions contained 200 ng DNA, corresponding to some 29,000 T cell genomes. Data came from immunoSEQ multiplex PCR; TCRdb stores just in-frame clones and leaves some out. The sample carries about 1.5 million clones, around 98% recorded once. The data derive from a study of shared clonotypes between healthy human individuals. Background on the study: A couple of women and a few men aged 18 to 49 made up the donors. Study findings and constraints: Lower generation probabilities were found for non-shared clonotypes than for those shared by all four donors.

Trimming pared 2 bases from V and 14 bases from J, leaving 16 bases between. The CDR3 loop spans 13 amino acids. The germline V gene has CDR1 SGHDT and CDR2 YYEEEE. Sequencing was performed on naive CD4+ T cells sorted from blood. Subset of the sample: CD45RA+ positively selected. This chain links TRBV5-6 with TRBJ2-2; D is ambiguous. The origin of this receptor is a man younger than 45 in good health. CDR3 nucleotide sequence: TGTGCCAGCAGCTTAGGAAGGGCTCGGAACCTGTTTTTT. This translates into CASSLGRARNLFF.